The 31 T cell receptor beta chains below all came from one sample that was sequenced in a study of cytomegalovirus exposure and HLA in healthy donors. Assay: immunoSEQ multiplex PCR; the TCRdb copy retains only in-frame clones and omits some. Of approximately 180,000 clones listed, about 82% are singletons. The sequenced material came from PBMCs. The source is a woman between 18 and 29 years old in good health and CMV-seronegative.

This chain joins TRBV2 and TRBJ1-1; a weak D match, TRBD1 (6 bases). V lost 0 bases and J 6 bases, leaving 14 bases between the germline ends. CDR1 SNHLY and CDR2 FYNNEI come from the germline V gene. This CDR3 has 15 residues. The CDR3 region is CASSEAPGAWAEAFF. The CDR3 region has the DNA TGTGCCAGCAGTGAAGCCCCAGGGGCTTGGGCTGAAGCTTTCTTT.

The chain employs TRBV12-5 and TRBJ2-7; D remains ambiguous. V shed 1 base and J shed 6 bases, with 13 bases lying between them. Germline CDR1 and CDR2: LGHNT and FRNRAP. CDR3 length: 14 residues. In DNA, the CDR3 is TGTGCTAGTGGTTTGGCACTTAGTGCTACCGAGCAGTACTTC. It codes for CASGLALSATEQYF.

The rearrangement links TRBV19 to TRBJ2-7; 11 bases line up with TRBD2. The V gene end was trimmed by 5 bases and the J gene end by 5 bases; junction bases not matched to a gene: 14. CDR3 length equals 17 residues. Looked up from germline, CDR1 is LNHDA and CDR2 is SQIVND (reference sequence). CDR3 amino acids: CASSLSGLAGAGDEQYF. In nucleotides, the CDR3 is TGTGCCAGTAGTCTATCAGGACTAGCGGGCGCCGGGGACGAGCAGTACTTC.

The DNA of the CDR3 is TGTGCCAGCAGCTTAGACCAGGGGCCAGGAAACACCATATATTTT. The encoded protein is CASSLDQGPGNTIYF. The V call is TRBV7-2, the J call TRBJ1-3; TRBD1 might be the D (6 bases). Germline V gene lookup returns CDR1 SGHTA and CDR2 FQGNSA. V was shortened by 1 base and J by 4 bases, with 11 bases between the two germline ends. The CDR3 is 15 residues long.

For this clone: This sample also contains other DNA sequences that code for the same CDR3. The chain carries TRBV18 and TRBJ1-5; 8 bases align to TRBD1. This CDR3 has 14 amino acids. The junction had 1 base not matched to a gene; V was cut back by 2 bases and J by 4 bases. Germline lookup yields CDR1 KGHSH and CDR2 LQKENI. The CDR3 spells CASSPDRGNQPQHF. As DNA, the CDR3 is TGTGCCAGCTCACCAGACAGGGGTAATCAGCCCCAGCATTTT. Full variable domain (rest looked up from reference TRBV18 and TRBJ1-5): NAGVMQNPRHLVRRRGQEARLRCSPMKGHSHVYWYRQLPEEGLKFMVYLQKENIIDESGMPKERFSAEFPKEGPSILRIQQVVRGDSAAYFCASSPDRGNQPQHFGDGTRLSIL.

V gene TRBV7-8 combines with J gene TRBJ1-6; no reliable D call. In germline, CDR1 is SGHVS, CDR2 FQNEAQ. CDR3 length: 13 residues. V was trimmed by 3 bases and J by 6 bases, leaving 6 bases between them. The CDR3 region is CASSLRLNSPLHF. In DNA, the CDR3 is TGTGCCAGCAGCTTGCGACTTAATTCACCCCTCCACTTT.

Here the CDR3 reads CASSLKTGAGGQETQYF. In DNA, the CDR3 is TGTGCCAGCAGCCTAAAGACGGGAGCGGGGGGCCAAGAGACCCAGTACTTC. The genes are TRBV7-9 and TRBJ2-5, with 9 bases aligning to TRBD2. Germline V gene sequence: CDR1 SEHNR, CDR2 FQNEAQ (reference sequence). The ends lost 5 bases at V and 1 base at J; junction bases unmatched: 11. CDR3 length: 17 amino acids.

The gene calls are TRBV30 and TRBJ2-5, with a tentative D call TRBD2 (7 bases). The CDR3 extends over 15 amino acids. Germline V gene lookup returns CDR1 GTSNPN and CDR2 SVGIG (reference sequence). Trimming removed 2 bases from V and 4 bases from J, with 17 bases in between. The CDR3 loop reads CAWSLRGARGETQYF. The CDR3 DNA reads as TGTGCCTGGAGTCTACGGGGGGCTCGGGGAGAGACCCAGTACTTC.

The chain recombines TRBV6-1 with TRBJ1-1; no clear D gene. The length of the CDR3 is 13 residues. Germline CDR1 is MNHNS and CDR2 is SASEGT. With 4 bases removed from V and 3 bases from J, the gap between germline ends came to 9 bases. The CDR3 DNA is TGTGCCAGCAGTGGTCGTTTCGACACTGAAGCTTTCTTT. Protein: CASSGRFDTEAFF.

The chain combines TRBV27 with TRBJ2-2; 10 bases agree with TRBD2. CDR1 MNHEY and CDR2 SMNVEV come from the germline V gene (reference sequence). CDR3 length: 14 amino acids. V shed 5 bases, J shed 4 bases, and the junction held 1 base outside the gene matches. The chain's CDR3 is CASSLAGATGELFF. The CDR3 bases are TGTGCCAGCAGTCTAGCGGGGGCCACCGGGGAGCTGTTTTTT.

V usage is TRBV25-1 and J usage is TRBJ2-3; tentative D call: TRBD1 (6 bases). In germline, CDR1 is MGHDK, CDR2 SYGVNS. Trimming shortened V by 6 bases and J by 3 bases, and 19 bases separated the two germline ends. CDR3 length: 16 amino acids. CDR3 region: CASSPSLGALTDTQYF. The CDR3 bases are TGTGCCAGCAGCCCCTCCCTGGGGGCACTAACAGATACGCAGTATTTT.

The chain combines TRBV7-8 with TRBJ2-5; 12 positions match TRBD2. CDR1 and CDR2 (germline): SGHVS, FQNEAQ. The length of the CDR3 is 20 residues. The V and J ends lost 0 bases and 2 bases, in that order; junction bases with no gene match: 13. Written as DNA, the CDR3 is TGTGCCAGCAGCTTAGCCACCCGAGGACTAGCGGGACTAATACAAGAGACCCAGTACTTC. Translated: CASSLATRGLAGLIQETQYF.

CDR3 residues: CATSHRGGGSTDTQYF. The CDR3 nucleotides are TGTGCCACCAGCCACAGGGGCGGGGGGTCCACAGATACGCAGTATTTT. The V and J genes are TRBV15 and TRBJ2-3; D perhaps matches TRBD2 (8 bases). Germline-derived CDR1 and CDR2 are LNHNV and YYDKDF (reference sequence). V was shortened by 5 bases and J by 2 bases, with 17 bases between the two germline ends. The CDR3 loop spans 16 amino acids.

The V gene is TRBV5-6, the J gene TRBJ1-2; TRBD1 agrees at 7 bases. CDR3 length: 19 amino acids. CDR1 is SGHDT, CDR2 YYEEEE, per germline. V gave up 1 base and J gave up 7 bases; unmatched junction bases: 22. The CDR3 protein is CASSLFLVLGGDLFGGYTF. DNA for the CDR3: TGTGCCAGCAGCTTGTTCTTAGTTTTAGGGGGCGATCTCTTCGGTGGCTACACCTTC.

The chain links TRBV6-4 to TRBJ1-2; a possible D gene is TRBD1 (6 bases). The CDR3 extends over 19 amino acids. V was pared by 0 bases and J by 7 bases, with 27 bases between. Germline CDR1 MRHNA, CDR2 SNTAGT. This CDR3 reads CASSDSSVRVGGPYSGYTF. As DNA, the CDR3 is TGTGCCAGCAGTGACTCGAGTGTCAGGGTCGGGGGGCCTTACTCTGGCTACACCTTC.

This clone was observed once. This rearrangement joins TRBV5-6 to TRBJ1-1; D not resolved. The CDR3 loop spans 14 amino acids. Per germline, CDR1 SGHDT and CDR2 YYEEEE. With 6 bases removed from V and 0 bases from J, the gap between germline ends came to 12 bases. This chain's CDR3 is CASTQTFMNTEAFF. The CDR3, as DNA: TGTGCCAGCACCCAAACATTCATGAACACTGAAGCTTTCTTT.

This clone was counted between two and nine times. The chain joins TRBV6-1 to TRBJ2-5; tentatively, D is TRBD1 (6 bases). Per germline, CDR1 MNHNS and CDR2 SASEGT. CDR3 length: 13 residues. The V gene lost 5 bases and the J gene lost 4 bases, with 11 bases spanning the gap. For the CDR3, the DNA is TGTGCCAGCAGTAACAGGGAGATAGAGACCCAGTACTTC. It specifies CASSNREIETQYF.

The chain combines TRBV11-3 with TRBJ2-1; 10 positions agree with TRBD2. This CDR3 spans 15 amino acids. Germline lookup yields CDR1 SGHNT and CDR2 YENEEA. The junction had 5 bases not matched to a gene; V was cut back by 2 bases and J by 7 bases. DNA for the CDR3: TGTGCCAGCAGCTTATTTAGCGGGAGGTCTAATGAGCAGTTCTTC. Protein: CASSLFSGRSNEQFF.

The genes are TRBV4-1 and TRBJ2-1; the match to TRBD2 covers 7 bases. This CDR3 region has 13 residues. V was pared by 6 bases and J by 7 bases, with 6 bases of the junction left unmatched. CDR1 MGHRA and CDR2 YSYEKL come from the germline V gene. Here the CDR3 DNA reads TGCGCCAGCAGTCGGACTAGTCCTAATGAGCAGTTCTTC. It codes for CASSRTSPNEQFF.

The chain employs TRBV2 and TRBJ2-2; 8 bases are shared with TRBD1. This CDR3 has 17 amino acids. The V and J ends lost 5 bases and 6 bases, in that order; junction bases with no gene match: 14. Germline assignment: CDR1 SNHLY and CDR2 FYNNEI. The DNA for the CDR3 is TGTGCCAGCAGTCGACTATTCTACGACAGGGGAGCCGGGGAGCTGTTTTTT. It is translated as CASSRLFYDRGAGELFF.

The V call is TRBV4-1, the J call TRBJ1-5; D is unclear. V was shortened by 0 bases and J by 7 bases, with 7 bases between the two germline ends. Germline V lookup: CDR1 MGHRA, CDR2 YSYEKL. The CDR3 is 13 amino acids. This chain's CDR3 is CASSQDAVQPQHF. The CDR3 DNA follows: TGCGCCAGCAGCCAAGATGCAGTCCAGCCCCAGCATTTT.

This chain joins TRBV5-6 and TRBJ1-2; D not resolved. Germline CDR1 is SGHDT and CDR2 is YYEEEE. V was clipped by 1 base and J by 7 bases, with 17 bases between them. This CDR3 spans 15 amino acids. The CDR3 protein is CASSLPAGHLGGYTF. The CDR3 nucleotides read TGTGCCAGCAGCTTGCCCGCTGGGCACCTTGGTGGCTACACCTTC.

This sequence joins TRBV19 and TRBJ2-2, with a tentative D call TRBD1 (6 bases). Germline values: CDR1 LNHDA, CDR2 SQIVND (reference sequence). The CDR3 has 15 amino acids. V lost 3 bases and J lost 0, with 8 bases in between. The CDR3 sequence is CASSISGANTGELFF. The CDR3 nucleotides read TGTGCCAGTAGTATCTCAGGGGCGAACACCGGGGAGCTGTTTTTT.

This rearrangement joins TRBV30 to TRBJ2-2, with D unclear. V dropped 0 bases and J dropped 3 bases, with 8 bases sitting between them. The CDR3 is made up of 14 amino acids. CDR1 is GTSNPN, CDR2 SVGIG, per germline (reference sequence). Here the CDR3 DNA reads TGTGCCTGGAGTGTACTTCAGGACACCGGGGAGCTGTTTTTT. This translates into CAWSVLQDTGELFF.

The V and J genes are TRBV5-4 and TRBJ2-1; 8 bases are a match to TRBD1. The germline CDR1 and CDR2 sequences are SGHNT and YYREEE (reference sequence). The CDR3 has 16 amino acids. J was trimmed by 6 bases and V by 0 bases; bases with no gene match: 8. This CDR3 reads CASSLGRRTGSNEQFF. The CDR3 coding sequence is TGTGCCAGCAGCTTGGGGCGGAGGACAGGGAGCAATGAGCAGTTCTTC. Based on the CDR3 plus reference TRBV5-4 and TRBJ2-1, the full variable domain is ETGVTQSPTHLIKTRGQQVTLRCSSQSGHNTVSWYQQALGQGPQFIFQYYREEENGRGNFPPRFSGLQFPNYSSELNVNALELDDSALYLCASSLGRRTGSNEQFFGPGTRLTVL.

This chain links TRBV11-2 with TRBJ2-6, with D perhaps TRBD1 (9 bases). The CDR3 runs to 19 residues. Between the trimmed V and J ends, which lost 5 bases and 1 base, there was a span of 21 bases. Germline V lookup: CDR1 SGHAT, CDR2 FQNNGV. The CDR3 loop reads CASSPLGGDRESGANVLTF. CDR3 in DNA: TGTGCCAGCAGCCCCCTCGGGGGGGACAGGGAATCTGGGGCCAACGTCCTGACTTTC.

The V gene is TRBV7-6, the J gene TRBJ2-2; D gene unclear. The CDR3 is made up of 15 amino acids. Germline CDR1 SGHVS, CDR2 FNYEAQ. V was cut by 8 bases and J by 2 bases, with 15 bases left in between. The CDR3 DNA reads TGTGCCAGCCGCATTGGCCGTACAAACACCGGGGAGCTGTTTTTT. Its protein is CASRIGRTNTGELFF. Using reference TRBV7-6 and TRBJ2-2 for the parts outside the CDR3, the full variable domain is GAGVSQSPRYKVTKRGQDVALRCDPISGHVSLYWYRQALGQGPEFLTYFNYEAQQDKSGLPNDRFSAERPEGSISTLTIQRTEQRDSAMYRCASRIGRTNTGELFFGEGSRLTVL.

The chain has TRBV28 and TRBJ1-4; 7 positions match TRBD1. This CDR3 is 15 amino acids long. Per the germline V gene, CDR1 is MDHEN and CDR2 is SYDVKM. J lost 7 bases, V lost 6 bases, and 11 bases had no gene match. This CDR3 is CASSYPGGLGEKLFF. CDR3 DNA sequence: TGTGCCAGCAGCTACCCAGGGGGGCTTGGTGAAAAACTGTTTTTT. The full variable domain, completed using reference TRBV28 and TRBJ1-4, is DVKVTQSSRYLVKRTGEKVFLECVQDMDHENMFWYRQDPGLGLRLIYFSYDVKMKEKGDIPEGYSVSREKKERFSLILESASTNQTSMYLCASSYPGGLGEKLFFGSGTQLSVL.

The chain recombines TRBV6-1 with TRBJ1-2, with unresolved D. Germline values: CDR1 MNHNS, CDR2 SASEGT. The CDR3 consists of 15 residues. V was trimmed by 1 base and J by 4 bases, leaving 13 bases between them. The DNA of the CDR3 is TGTGCCAGCAGTGAAGTCAGCGACCAGCTCTATGGCTACACCTTC. This sequence encodes CASSEVSDQLYGYTF.

The chain combines TRBV4-2 with TRBJ2-7; TRBD1 aligns across 7 bases. This CDR3 comprises 18 residues. Trimming at V came to 0 bases and at J to 3 bases, leaving 14 bases not matched to a gene. Per the germline V gene, CDR1 is LGHNA and CDR2 is YNFKEQ. The CDR3, as DNA: TGTGCCAGCAGCCAAGAACAGGCCCGGGACAGTATAATCTACGAGCAGTACTTC. Protein sequence: CASSQEQARDSIIYEQYF.

This clone was seen a few times. The gene calls are TRBV9 and TRBJ2-6, with a possible D match to TRBD2 (6 bases). The CDR3 sequence is 18 residues long. The germline V gene has CDR1 SGDLS and CDR2 YYNGEE. V dropped 4 bases and J dropped 2 bases, with 19 bases sitting between them. The CDR3 loop is CASSPRDLGGAGANVLTF. The CDR3 DNA is TGTGCCAGCAGCCCACGGGACTTGGGCGGCGCTGGGGCCAACGTCCTGACTTTC.